This TCR beta chain comes out of a study of regulatory T cells in long-lasting Graves disease. The sample's time point: persistent/refractory GD, antithyroid drugs over 5 years with positive TRAb. Researchers made the TCR library from RNA that was extracted from PBMCs. An endocrinology department in Xi'an, China, recruited the patients. This clonotype has ten or more counts. No antigen is known for it. Findings and limits, study-wide: It was possible that the small sample size reduced accuracy.

Building the TCR beta libraries relied on iRepertoire HTBI primers, and CDR3 regions underwent Arm-PCR. TCRdb reprocessed the multiplex PCR reads via MiXCR and lists one record per CDR3 protein. The data contain a few hundred thousand distinct CDR3 sequences, 20% to 25% of them singletons. Sequenced here: peripheral blood mononuclear cells (PBMCs), sampled when the disease was refractory, from a patient treated with antithyroid drugs. This clonotype was obtained from a female donor with Graves disease.

The DNA for the CDR3 is TGTGCCAGCAGTTCACCGGGACAGGGAAGAGGGACTGAAGCTTTCTTT. This translates into CASSSPGQGRGTEAFF. The chain recombines TRBV28 with TRBJ1-1; 9 nucleotides align to TRBD1. The CDR3 totals 16 residues. V shed 4 bases and J 5 bases; nucleotides not matched to a gene: 11. CDR1 and CDR2 (germline): MDHEN, SYDVKM. Filled out from reference TRBV28 and TRBJ1-1, the complete variable domain reads DVKVTQSSRYLVKRTGEKVFLECVQDMDHENMFWYRQDPGLGLRLIYFSYDVKMKEKGDIPEGYSVSREKKERFSLILESASTNQTSMYLCASSSPGQGRGTEAFFGQGTRLTVV.